A selection of T cell receptor beta chains follows, all from one sample in a study of blood T cell repertoires in COVID-19. Data came from immunoSEQ multiplex PCR; TCRdb stores just in-frame clones and leaves some out. Of more than 250,000 clones in the sample, around 88% are singletons; the top ten hold 1.5% to 2%. The material sequenced was peripheral blood. Source of these receptors: a woman aged 25 to 45 with COVID-19, enrolled during active disease. The CDR3 runs from the conserved cysteine through the conserved F or W. The D gene is left open where the match is weak. Clone size, where shown, is once, few, many, or a class for clones that have expanded.

TRBJ1-1 NA TRBV6-2/TRBV6-3 NA CASTPGGAGNTEAFF TGTGCCAGCACCCCTGGGGGGGCCGGGAACACTGAAGCTTTCTTT
TRBJ2-6 TRBD2 TRBV6-7 many CASSYLAGGGSGANVLTF TGTGCCAGCAGTTACTTGGCGGGGGGCGGTTCTGGGGCCAACGTCCTGACTTTC
TRBJ1-2 NA TRBV6-5 NA CASSYSYRDGGYTF TGTGCCAGCAGTTACTCTTACAGGGATGGGGGCTACACCTTC
TRBJ1-2 TRBD1 TRBV6-5 NA CASSRGTGRFGYTF TGTGCCAGCAGCCGTGGGACAGGGCGGTTTGGCTACACCTTC
TRBJ1-5 NA TRBV27 once CASSSRNQPQHF TGTGCCAGCAGTTCCCGTAATCAGCCCCAGCATTTT
TRBJ2-2 NA TRBV7-6 once CASSPVYLVNTGELFF TGTGCCAGCAGTCCCGTCTATCTAGTGAACACCGGGGAGCTGTTTTTT
TRBJ2-1 NA TRBV24-1 NA CATSQWRDNEQFF TGTGCCACCAGCCAATGGAGGGACAATGAGCAGTTCTTC
TRBJ1-4 NA TRBV5-6 once CASSLAGVTNEKLFF TGTGCCAGCAGCTTGGCAGGGGTCACTAATGAAAAACTGTTTTTT
TRBJ2-3 NA TRBV7-8 NA CASSYAGMRRTDTQYF TGTGCCAGCAGCTACGCAGGGATGCGCCGGACGGATACGCAGTATTTT
TRBJ1-5 NA TRBV4-1 NA CASSRGEINQPQHF TGCGCCAGCAGCCGCGGTGAGATTAATCAGCCCCAGCATTTT
TRBJ1-1 NA TRBV4-3 NA CASSQDGFMNTEAFF TGCGCCAGCAGCCAAGACGGGTTCATGAACACTGAAGCTTTCTTT